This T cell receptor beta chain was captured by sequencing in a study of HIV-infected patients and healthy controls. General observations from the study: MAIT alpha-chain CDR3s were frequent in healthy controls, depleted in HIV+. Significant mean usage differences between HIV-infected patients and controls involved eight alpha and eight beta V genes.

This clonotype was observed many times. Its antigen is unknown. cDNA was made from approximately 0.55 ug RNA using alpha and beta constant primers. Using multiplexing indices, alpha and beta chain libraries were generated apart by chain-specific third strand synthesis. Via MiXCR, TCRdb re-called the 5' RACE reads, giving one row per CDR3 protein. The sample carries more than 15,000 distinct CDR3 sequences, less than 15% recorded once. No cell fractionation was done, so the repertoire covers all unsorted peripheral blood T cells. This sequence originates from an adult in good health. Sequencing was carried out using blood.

In DNA form, the CDR3 reads TGTGCCAGCAGTTACGAGGGTTTCGGTTACGGAAAAAACACTGAAGCTTTCTTT. Translated, it gives CASSYEGFGYGKNTEAFF. The chain carries TRBV6-5 and TRBJ1-1, with D unresolved. The V gene's germline CDR1 is MNHEY and CDR2 SVGAGI. Between the trimmed V and J ends, which lost 2 bases and 2 bases, there was a span of 21 bases. The length of the CDR3 is 18 residues.